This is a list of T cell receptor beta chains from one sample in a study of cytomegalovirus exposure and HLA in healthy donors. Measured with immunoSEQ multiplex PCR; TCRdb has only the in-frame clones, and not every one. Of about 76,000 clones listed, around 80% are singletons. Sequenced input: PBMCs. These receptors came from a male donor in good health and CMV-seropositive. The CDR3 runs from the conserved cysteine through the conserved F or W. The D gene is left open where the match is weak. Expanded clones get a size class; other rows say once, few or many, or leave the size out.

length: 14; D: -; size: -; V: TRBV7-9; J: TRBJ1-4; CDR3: CASSPGSINEKLFF; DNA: TGTGCCAGCAGCCCAGGGTCAATTAATGAAAAACTGTTTTTT
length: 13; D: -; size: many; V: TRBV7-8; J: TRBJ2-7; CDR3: CASSVGKTYEQYF; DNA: TGTGCCAGCAGCGTCGGGAAGACCTACGAGCAGTACTTC
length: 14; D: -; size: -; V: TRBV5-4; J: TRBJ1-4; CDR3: CASSFIGANEKLFF; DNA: TGTGCCAGCAGCTTCATAGGGGCTAATGAAAAACTGTTTTTT
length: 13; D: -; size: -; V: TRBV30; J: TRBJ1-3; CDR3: CAWSALSGNTIYF; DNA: TGTGCCTGGAGCGCACTCTCTGGAAACACCATATATTTT
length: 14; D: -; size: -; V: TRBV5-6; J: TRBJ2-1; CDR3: CASSIGLSGNEQFF; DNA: TGTGCCAGCAGCATTGGACTATCCGGCAATGAGCAGTTCTTC
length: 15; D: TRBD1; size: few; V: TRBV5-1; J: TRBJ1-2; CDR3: CASSWGDRQNYGYTF; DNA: TGCGCCAGCAGCTGGGGGGACAGGCAAAACTATGGCTACACCTTC
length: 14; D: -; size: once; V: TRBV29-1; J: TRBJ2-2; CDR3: CSVGRTGNTGELFF; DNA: TGCAGCGTTGGTCGGACTGGGAACACCGGGGAGCTGTTTTTT
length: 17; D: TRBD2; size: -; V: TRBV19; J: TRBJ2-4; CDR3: CASSYHLAGGREDIQYF; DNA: TGTGCCAGTAGTTACCACCTAGCGGGAGGGCGGGAGGACATTCAGTACTTC
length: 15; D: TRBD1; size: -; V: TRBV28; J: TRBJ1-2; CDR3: CASSRPGTGDHGYTF; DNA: TGTGCCAGCAGTCGTCCCGGGACAGGAGATCATGGCTACACCTTC
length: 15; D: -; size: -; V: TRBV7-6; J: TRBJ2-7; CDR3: CASSLSTASSYEQYF; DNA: TGTGCCAGCAGCTTATCGACAGCGTCATCCTACGAGCAGTACTTC
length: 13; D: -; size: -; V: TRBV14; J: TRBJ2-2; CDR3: CASSLHLTGELFF; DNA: TGTGCCAGCAGCTTACACCTGACCGGGGAGCTGTTTTTT
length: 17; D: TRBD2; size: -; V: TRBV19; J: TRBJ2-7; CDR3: CASSKHWTSGKSYEQYF; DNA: TGTGCCAGTAGTAAACACTGGACTAGCGGGAAAAGTTACGAGCAGTACTTC
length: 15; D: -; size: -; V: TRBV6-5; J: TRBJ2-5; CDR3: CASSRGLRYQETQYF; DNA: TGTGCCAGCAGCCGGGGACTCCGGTATCAAGAGACCCAGTACTTC
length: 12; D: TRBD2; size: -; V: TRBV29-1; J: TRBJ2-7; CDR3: CSVEVAGTEQYF; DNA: TGCAGCGTTGAAGTAGCGGGAACAGAGCAGTACTTC
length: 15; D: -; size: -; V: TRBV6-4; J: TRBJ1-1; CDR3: CASSDSGVRNTEAFF; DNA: TGTGCCAGCAGTGACTCCGGAGTCCGGAACACTGAAGCTTTCTTT
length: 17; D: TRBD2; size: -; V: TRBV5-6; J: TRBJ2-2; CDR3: CASSLFLAGVGTGELFF; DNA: TGTGCCAGCAGCTTGTTTCTAGCGGGAGTCGGGACCGGGGAGCTGTTTTTT
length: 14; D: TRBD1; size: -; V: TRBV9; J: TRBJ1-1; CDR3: CASSVSGGLSEAFF; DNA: TGTGCCAGCAGCGTTTCAGGGGGTTTATCTGAAGCTTTCTTT
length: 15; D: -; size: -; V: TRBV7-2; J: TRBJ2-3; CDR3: CASSLRWEVTDTQYF; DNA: TGTGCCAGCAGCTTACGGTGGGAGGTCACAGATACGCAGTATTTT
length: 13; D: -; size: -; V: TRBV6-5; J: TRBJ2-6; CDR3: CASSSSGANVLTF; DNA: TGTGCCAGCAGCTCTTCTGGGGCCAACGTCCTGACTTTC
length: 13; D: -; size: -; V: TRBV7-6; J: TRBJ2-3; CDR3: CASSPWTPYTQYF; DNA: TGTGCCAGCAGCCCTTGGACTCCCTATACGCAGTATTTT
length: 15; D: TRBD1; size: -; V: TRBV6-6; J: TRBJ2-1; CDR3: CASASRDRVGNEQFF; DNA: TGTGCCAGCGCGTCCAGGGACAGGGTGGGAAATGAGCAGTTCTTC
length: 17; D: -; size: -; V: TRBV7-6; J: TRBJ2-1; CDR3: CASSLLPGHSSYNEQFF; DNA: TGTGCCAGCAGCTTGTTACCGGGACATAGCTCCTACAATGAGCAGTTCTTC
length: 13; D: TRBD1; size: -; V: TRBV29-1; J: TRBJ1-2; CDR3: CSVLKGTGEGYTF; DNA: TGCAGCGTTCTAAAGGGGACAGGGGAGGGCTACACCTTC
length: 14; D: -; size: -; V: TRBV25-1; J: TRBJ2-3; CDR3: CASSGQGEADTQYF; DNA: TGTGCCAGCAGTGGGCAGGGTGAAGCAGATACGCAGTATTTT
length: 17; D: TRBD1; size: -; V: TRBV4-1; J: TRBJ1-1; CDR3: CASSQQLNTGGKTEAFF; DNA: TGCGCCAGCAGCCAACAACTGAATACAGGGGGAAAAACTGAAGCTTTCTTT
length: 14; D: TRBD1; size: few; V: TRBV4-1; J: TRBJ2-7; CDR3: CASSQTGQGYEQYF; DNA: TGCGCCAGCAGCCAAACCGGACAGGGCTACGAGCAGTACTTC
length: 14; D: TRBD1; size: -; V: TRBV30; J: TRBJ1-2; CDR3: CAFRTGENLYGYTF; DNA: TGTGCCTTCCGGACAGGGGAGAACCTCTATGGCTACACCTTC
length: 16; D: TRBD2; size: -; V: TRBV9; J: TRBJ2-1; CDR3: CASSVVGAGVGNEQFF; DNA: TGTGCCAGCAGCGTAGTCGGAGCGGGAGTGGGCAATGAGCAGTTCTTC
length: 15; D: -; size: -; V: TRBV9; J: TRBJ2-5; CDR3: CASSVGPDYQETQYF; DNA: TGTGCCAGCAGCGTAGGGCCCGACTACCAAGAGACCCAGTACTTC
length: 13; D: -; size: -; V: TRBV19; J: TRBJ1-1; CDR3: CASKFQGNTEAFF; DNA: TGTGCCAGTAAATTTCAGGGGAACACTGAAGCTTTCTTT
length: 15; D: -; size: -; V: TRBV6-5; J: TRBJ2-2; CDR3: CASSYLGTLTGELFF; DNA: TGTGCCAGCAGTTATTTGGGGACACTTACCGGGGAGCTGTTTTTT
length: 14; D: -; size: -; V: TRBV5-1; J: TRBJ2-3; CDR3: CASRGQRATDTQYF; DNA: TGCGCCAGCCGCGGCCAGCGTGCCACAGATACGCAGTATTTT
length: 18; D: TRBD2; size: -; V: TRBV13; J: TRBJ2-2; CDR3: CASSLPRLAGGDTGELFF; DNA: TGTGCCAGCAGCCTACCGAGACTAGCGGGAGGGGACACCGGGGAGCTGTTTTTT
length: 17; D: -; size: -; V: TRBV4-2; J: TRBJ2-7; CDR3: CASSQDWGLGFAYEQYF; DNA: TGTGCCAGCAGCCAAGATTGGGGGCTAGGGTTTGCATACGAGCAGTACTTC
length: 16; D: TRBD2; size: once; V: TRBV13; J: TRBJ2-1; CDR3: CASSLGWRGGENEQFF; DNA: TGTGCCAGCAGCTTAGGGTGGCGGGGAGGGGAGAATGAGCAGTTCTTC
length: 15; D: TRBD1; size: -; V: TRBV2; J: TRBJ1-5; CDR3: CASSSTGVSNQPQHF; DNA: TGTGCCAGCAGCTCTACAGGGGTCAGCAATCAGCCCCAGCATTTT
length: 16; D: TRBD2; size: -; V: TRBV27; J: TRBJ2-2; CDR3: CASSLLGRDEDGELFF; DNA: TGTGCCAGCAGTTTATTAGGGAGGGACGAGGACGGGGAGCTGTTTTTT
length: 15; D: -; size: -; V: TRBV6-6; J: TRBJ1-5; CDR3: CASSPLNRKNQPQHF; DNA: TGTGCCAGCAGTCCCCTCAACAGGAAAAATCAGCCCCAGCATTTT
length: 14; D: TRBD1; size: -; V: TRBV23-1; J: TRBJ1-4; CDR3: CASNTGVKEEKLFF; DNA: TGCGCCAGCAATACAGGGGTAAAGGAGGAAAAACTGTTTTTT
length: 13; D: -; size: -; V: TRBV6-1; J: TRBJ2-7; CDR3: CASILGGTYEQYF; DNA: TGTGCCAGCATCTTAGGCGGAACCTACGAGCAGTACTTC